Below, 9 T cell receptor beta chains from the same sample are listed, as sequenced in a study of tumor-infiltrating lymphocytes in primary liver carcinoma. Researchers generated TCR beta cDNA from around 510 ng of total RNA, relying on a constant-region primer. Modified slightly, ARM-PCR produced TCR beta libraries over three nested multiplex PCR rounds. The study ran its first two PCR rounds for nine to eleven cycles each, using TRBV1-TRBV30 forward primers and a C-beta reverse primer. TCRdb fed the multiplex PCR reads into MiXCR, producing one record per CDR3 protein. This sample yields some 180,000 distinct CDR3 sequences, of which 50% to 75% are seen a single time; approximately 68% belongs to the top ten. Germline DNA was also extracted, while the blood RNA originated from unsorted whole blood. Sequenced sample: peripheral blood. The source of these receptors is a man aged 40-50 years with primary liver carcinoma and hepatitis B virus infection.

About this clonotype: With a much larger clone just one base away, this may be a read error. Because the CDR3 is missing its conserved closing phenylalanine or tryptophan, this is likely a read error. The chain carries TRBV11-2 and TRBJ2-5; 10 nucleotides align to TRBD2. Germline V gene lookup returns CDR1 SGHAT and CDR2 FQNNGV. The length of the CDR3 is 16 residues. The V gene end was trimmed by 4 bases and the J gene end by 0 bases; junction bases not matched to a gene: 5. For the CDR3, the DNA is TGTGCCAGCAGCTCCCTAGCGGGAGAATACCAAGAGACCCAGTACCTC. This sequence encodes CASSSLAGEYQETQYL.

The chain employs TRBV28 and TRBJ2-7, with 9 bases identical to TRBD2. The V gene's germline CDR1 is MDHEN and CDR2 SYDVKM. V gave up 7 bases and J gave up 7 bases; unmatched junction bases: 11. The CDR3 sequence is 14 residues long. This chain's CDR3 is CASNTASGKYEQYF. In DNA form, the CDR3 reads TGTGCCAGCAATACGGCTAGCGGGAAGTATGAGCAGTACTTC.

In this sample, this clonotype turned up a few times. The J gene is TRBJ1-4, the V gene TRBV6-5, with D perhaps matching TRBD1 (6 bases). The germline gives CDR1 MNHEY, CDR2 SVGAGI. The CDR3 sequence is 14 residues long. V was pared by 4 bases and J by 6 bases, with 12 bases between. CDR3 sequence (DNA): TGTGCCAGCAGTTCGGGACATAGAGATGAAAAACTGTTTTTT. It is translated as CASSSGHRDEKLFF.

Comment on this clonotype: The CDR3 ends on some other residue instead of the conserved phenylalanine or tryptophan, so this is likely a read error. The rearrangement links TRBV11-2 to TRBJ2-7; D is perhaps TRBD1 or TRBD2 (5 bases each). The germline V gene encodes CDR1 SGHAT and CDR2 FQNNGV. The V end was cut by 11 bases, the J end by 2 bases, with 19 bases between. CDR3 length: 14 amino acids. For the CDR3, the DNA is TGTGCCGACAGCTTAACCGACGGGGCCTACGAGCAGTACTTG. It codes for CADSLTDGAYEQYL.

This clonotype is a singleton in its sample. This may be a read error, as it is one base from a much larger clone. The CDR3 loop reads CARSFTDTQYF. The CDR3 bases are TGTGCCAGGAGCTTCACAGATACGCAGTATTTT. This chain joins TRBV5-6 and TRBJ2-3, with D uncertain. Germline CDR1 SGHDT, CDR2 YYEEEE. The length of the CDR3 is 11 residues.

This clonotype was seen only a few times. The chain has TRBV12-3 or TRBV12-4 and TRBJ2-3; perhaps TRBD1 as D (6 bases). The V end was cut by 1 base, the J end by 6 bases, with 8 bases between. This CDR3 region has 13 residues. The CDR3 protein is CASSLGGRDTQYF. DNA for the CDR3: TGTGCCAGCAGTTTAGGGGGGCGGGATACGCAGTATTTT.

This chain uses TRBV6-5 with TRBJ1-2; TRBD1 matches at 7 bases. The CDR3 has 14 amino acids. CDR1 is MNHEY and CDR2 is SVGAGI in the germline V gene. Trimming removed 7 bases from V and 6 bases from J; junction bases left unmatched: 11. CDR3 protein: CASIATGPGDGYTF. The CDR3 DNA reads TGTGCCAGCATCGCGACAGGGCCTGGGGATGGCTACACCTTC.

There are many counts of this clonotype. The CDR3 DNA reads as TGCAGCGTTGATGGACAAGGACCCTACGAGCAGTACTTC. Residues: CSVDGQGPYEQYF. The chain employs TRBV29-1 and TRBJ2-7; TRBD1 might be the D (5 bases). V lost 3 bases and J 2 bases, leaving 11 bases between the germline ends. Germline V gene sequence: CDR1 SQVTM, CDR2 ANQGSEA. The CDR3 contains 13 residues.

The V call is TRBV28, the J call TRBJ2-5; D is possibly TRBD1 (6 bases). The CDR3 loop spans 15 amino acids. Per germline, CDR1 MDHEN and CDR2 SYDVKM. Trimming took off 6 bases at V and 7 bases at J, with 21 bases between the two ends. CDR3 nucleotides: TGTGCCAGCAGCCCTCACACCCAGGGGCAGGGGACCCAGTACTTC. Translated, it gives CASSPHTQGQGTQYF.